The following is a T cell receptor (beta chain) sequence with its context. The antigen is not known. These data originate in a study of T cells in tuberculosis. Study-wide context: In South Africa, adults with active tuberculosis were compared with IGRA-negative and latently infected IGRA-positive adolescents.

Measured with immunoSEQ multiplex PCR; TCRdb has only the in-frame clones, and not every one. The sample yields 5,000 to 6,500 clones, 95% to 98% seen once. Findings of the study overall: Active tuberculosis alpha repertoires lay closer to GMM-specific TCRs than controls'.

Noted time point: new active TB diagnosis, blood taken before or within 7 days of starting treatment. Active tuberculosis patients were new diagnoses, HIV-seronegative, South African, and aged 18 years or older. This CDR3 region has 14 residues. Germline values: CDR1 LNHDA, CDR2 SQIVND (reference sequence). The V and J ends lost 8 bases and 8 bases respectively, with 19 bases between them. The V gene is TRBV19, the J gene TRBJ1-5; perhaps TRBD1 as D (5 bases). Material: PBMCs, obtained at tuberculosis diagnosis. This receptor was obtained from an adult with tuberculosis. As DNA, the CDR3 is TGTGCCAGTCTTCAGGACCCTTCGGGGGAGCCCCAGCATTTT. It yields the protein CASLQDPSGEPQHF.